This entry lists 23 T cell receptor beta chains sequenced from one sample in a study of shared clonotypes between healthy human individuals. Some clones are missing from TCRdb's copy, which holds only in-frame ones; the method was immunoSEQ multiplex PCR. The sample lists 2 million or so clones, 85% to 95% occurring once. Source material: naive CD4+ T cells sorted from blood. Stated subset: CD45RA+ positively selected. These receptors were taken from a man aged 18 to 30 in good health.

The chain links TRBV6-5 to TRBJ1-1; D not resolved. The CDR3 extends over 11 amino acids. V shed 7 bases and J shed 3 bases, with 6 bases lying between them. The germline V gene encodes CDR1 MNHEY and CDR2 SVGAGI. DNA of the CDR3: TGTGCCAGCATGAGAGACACTGAAGCTTTCTTT. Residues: CASMRDTEAFF.

In nucleotides, the CDR3 is TGTGCCAGCAGCATGAGGGGGGACTCCTACGAGCAGTACTTC. It specifies CASSMRGDSYEQYF. The chain couples TRBV5-6 to TRBJ2-7, with D perhaps TRBD1 or TRBD2 (6 bases each). This CDR3 has 14 residues. Germline V lookup: CDR1 SGHDT, CDR2 YYEEEE. The V end was cut by 4 bases, the J end by 0 bases, with 11 bases between.

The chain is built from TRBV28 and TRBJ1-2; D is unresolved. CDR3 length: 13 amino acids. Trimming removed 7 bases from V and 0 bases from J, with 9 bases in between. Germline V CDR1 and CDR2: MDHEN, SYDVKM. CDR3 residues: CASTGNTNYGYTF. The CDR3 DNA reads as TGTGCCAGCACCGGGAATACTAACTATGGCTACACCTTC.

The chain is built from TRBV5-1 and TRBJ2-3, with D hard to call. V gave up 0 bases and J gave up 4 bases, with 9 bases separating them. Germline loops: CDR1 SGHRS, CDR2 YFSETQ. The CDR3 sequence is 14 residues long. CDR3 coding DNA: TGCGCCAGCAGCTTGGCTCAGGTGGCAGATACGCAGTATTTT. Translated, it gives CASSLAQVADTQYF.

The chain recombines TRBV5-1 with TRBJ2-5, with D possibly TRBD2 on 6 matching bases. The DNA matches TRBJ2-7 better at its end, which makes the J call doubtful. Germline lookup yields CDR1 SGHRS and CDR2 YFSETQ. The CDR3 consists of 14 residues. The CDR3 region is CASSLGEATYEQYF. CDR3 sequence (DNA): TGCGCCAGCAGCTTGGGGGAGGCGACCTACGAGCAGTACTTC.

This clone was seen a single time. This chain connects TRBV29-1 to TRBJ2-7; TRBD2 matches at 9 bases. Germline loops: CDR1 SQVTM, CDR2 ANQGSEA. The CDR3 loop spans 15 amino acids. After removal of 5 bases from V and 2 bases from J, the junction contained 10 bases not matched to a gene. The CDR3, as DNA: TGCAGCGTTCCCACCCTAGCGGGACCGCCCTACGAGCAGTACTTC. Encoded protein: CSVPTLAGPPYEQYF.

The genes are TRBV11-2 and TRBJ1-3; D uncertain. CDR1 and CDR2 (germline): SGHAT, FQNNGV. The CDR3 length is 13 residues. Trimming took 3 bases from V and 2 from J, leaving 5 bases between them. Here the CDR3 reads CASSLPTGNTIYF. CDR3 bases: TGTGCCAGCAGCTTGCCTACTGGAAACACCATATATTTT.

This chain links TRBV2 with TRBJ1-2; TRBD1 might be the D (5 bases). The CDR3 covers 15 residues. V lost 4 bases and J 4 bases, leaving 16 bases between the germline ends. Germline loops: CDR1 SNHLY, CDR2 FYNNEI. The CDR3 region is CASSASRGAVYGYTF. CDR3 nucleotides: TGTGCCAGCAGTGCTTCTAGGGGCGCTGTCTATGGCTACACCTTC. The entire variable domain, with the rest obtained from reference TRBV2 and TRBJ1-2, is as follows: EPEVTQTPSHQVTQMGQEVILRCVPISNHLYFYWYRQILGQKVEFLVSFYNNEISEKSEIFDDQFSVERPDGSNFTLKIRSTKLEDSAMYFCASSASRGAVYGYTFGSGTRLTVV.

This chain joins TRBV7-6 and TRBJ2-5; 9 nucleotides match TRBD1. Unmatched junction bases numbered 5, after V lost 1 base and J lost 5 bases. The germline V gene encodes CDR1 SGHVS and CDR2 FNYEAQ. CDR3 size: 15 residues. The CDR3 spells CASSLGGQGGETQYF. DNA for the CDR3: TGTGCCAGCAGCTTAGGGGGACAGGGAGGGGAGACCCAGTACTTC. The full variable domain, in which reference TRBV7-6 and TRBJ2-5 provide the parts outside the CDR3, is GAGVSQSPRYKVTKRGQDVALRCDPISGHVSLYWYRQALGQGPEFLTYFNYEAQQDKSGLPNDRFSAERPEGSISTLTIQRTEQRDSAMYRCASSLGGQGGETQYFGPGTRLLVL.

CDR3 DNA: TGCAGCGTTGAAGAGGGCGGGACAGGGGGTTCCGAGACCCAGTACTTC. This translates into CSVEEGGTGGSETQYF. The V gene is TRBV29-1, the J gene TRBJ2-5; 11 bases match TRBD1. Germline V lookup: CDR1 SQVTM, CDR2 ANQGSEA. With V trimmed by 0 bases and J by 5 bases, 8 bases remained unmatched. This CDR3 contains 16 residues.

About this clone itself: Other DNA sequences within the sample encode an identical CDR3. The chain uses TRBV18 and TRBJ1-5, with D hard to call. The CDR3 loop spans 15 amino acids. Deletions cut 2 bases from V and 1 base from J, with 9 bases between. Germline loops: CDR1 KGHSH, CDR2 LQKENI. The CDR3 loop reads CASSPGGVSNQPQHF. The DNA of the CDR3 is TGTGCCAGCTCACCAGGAGGTGTAAGCAATCAGCCCCAGCATTTT.

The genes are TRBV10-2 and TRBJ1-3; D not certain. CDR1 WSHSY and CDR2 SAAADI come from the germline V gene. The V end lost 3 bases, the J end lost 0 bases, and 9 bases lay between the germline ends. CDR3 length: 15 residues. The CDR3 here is CASSDPGHSGNTIYF. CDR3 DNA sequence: TGCGCCAGCAGTGACCCGGGTCACTCTGGAAACACCATATATTTT.

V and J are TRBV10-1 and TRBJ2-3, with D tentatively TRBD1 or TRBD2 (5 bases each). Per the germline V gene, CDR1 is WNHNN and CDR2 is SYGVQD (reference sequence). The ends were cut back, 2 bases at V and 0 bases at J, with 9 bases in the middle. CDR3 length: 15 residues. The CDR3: CASSELGPSTDTQYF. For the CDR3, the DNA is TGCGCCAGCAGTGAGCTGGGACCTAGCACAGATACGCAGTATTTT.

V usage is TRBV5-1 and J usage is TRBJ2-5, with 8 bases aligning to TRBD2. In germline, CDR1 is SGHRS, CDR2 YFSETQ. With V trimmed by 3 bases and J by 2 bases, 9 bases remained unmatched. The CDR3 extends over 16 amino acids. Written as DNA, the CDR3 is TGCGCCAGCAGCTCGCGAGCGGGAGCGGGACAAGAGACCCAGTACTTC. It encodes CASSSRAGAGQETQYF.

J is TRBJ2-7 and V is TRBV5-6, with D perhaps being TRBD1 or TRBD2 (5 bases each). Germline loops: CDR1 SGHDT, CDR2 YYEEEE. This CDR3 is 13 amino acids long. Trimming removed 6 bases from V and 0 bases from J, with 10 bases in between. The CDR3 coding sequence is TGTGCCAGCACTTTGAGGGGCTCCTACGAGCAGTACTTC. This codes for CASTLRGSYEQYF. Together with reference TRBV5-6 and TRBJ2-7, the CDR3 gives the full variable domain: DAGVTQSPTHLIKTRGQQVTLRCSPKSGHDTVSWYQQALGQGPQFIFQYYEEEERQRGNFPDRFSGHQFPNYSSELNVNALLLGDSALYLCASTLRGSYEQYFGPGTRLTVT.

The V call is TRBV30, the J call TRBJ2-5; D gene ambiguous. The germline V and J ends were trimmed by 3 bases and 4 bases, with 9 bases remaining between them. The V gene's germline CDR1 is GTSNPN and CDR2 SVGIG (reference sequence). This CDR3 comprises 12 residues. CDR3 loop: CAWSPATETQYF. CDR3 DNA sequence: TGTGCCTGGAGCCCAGCGACAGAGACCCAGTACTTC.

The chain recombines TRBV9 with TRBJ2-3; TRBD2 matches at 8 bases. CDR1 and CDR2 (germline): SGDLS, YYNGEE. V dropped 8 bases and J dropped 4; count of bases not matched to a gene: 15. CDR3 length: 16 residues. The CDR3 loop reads CASSTAGGRSADTQYF. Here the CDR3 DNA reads TGTGCCAGTAGTACCGCGGGGGGCCGTAGTGCAGATACGCAGTATTTT.

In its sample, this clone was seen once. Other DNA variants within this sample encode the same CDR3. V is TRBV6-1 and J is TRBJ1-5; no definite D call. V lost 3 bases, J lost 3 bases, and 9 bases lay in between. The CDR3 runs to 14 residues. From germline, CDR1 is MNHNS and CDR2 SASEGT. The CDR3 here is CASSDLASNQPQHF. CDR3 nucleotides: TGTGCCAGCAGTGATTTGGCGTCCAATCAGCCCCAGCATTTT.

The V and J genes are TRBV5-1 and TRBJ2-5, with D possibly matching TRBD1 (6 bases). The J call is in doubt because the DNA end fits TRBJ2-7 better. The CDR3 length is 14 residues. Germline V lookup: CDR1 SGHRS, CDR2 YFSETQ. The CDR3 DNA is TGCGCCAGCAGCCCCCCAGGGGTCTCCTACGAGCAGTACTTC. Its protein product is CASSPPGVSYEQYF.

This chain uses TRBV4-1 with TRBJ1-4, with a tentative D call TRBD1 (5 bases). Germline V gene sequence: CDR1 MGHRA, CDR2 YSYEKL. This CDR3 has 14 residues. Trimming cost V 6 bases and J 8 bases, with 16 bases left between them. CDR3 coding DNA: TGCGCCAGCAGGTCCGTCGGGGGTTGGGAAAAACTGTTTTTT. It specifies CASRSVGGWEKLFF.

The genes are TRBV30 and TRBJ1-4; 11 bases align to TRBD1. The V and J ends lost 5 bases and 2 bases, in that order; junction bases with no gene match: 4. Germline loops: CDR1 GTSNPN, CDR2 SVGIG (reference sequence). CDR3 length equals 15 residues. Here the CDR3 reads CAWGGTGGTNEKLFF. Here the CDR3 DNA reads TGTGCCTGGGGAGGGACAGGGGGGACTAATGAAAAACTGTTTTTT.

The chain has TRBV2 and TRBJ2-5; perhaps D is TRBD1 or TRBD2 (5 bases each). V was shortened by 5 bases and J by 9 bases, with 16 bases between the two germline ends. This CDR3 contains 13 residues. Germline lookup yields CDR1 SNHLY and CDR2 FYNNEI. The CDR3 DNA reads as TGTGCCAGCAGTCAGAGGGGAATTCTAGCCCAGTACTTC. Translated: CASSQRGILAQYF.

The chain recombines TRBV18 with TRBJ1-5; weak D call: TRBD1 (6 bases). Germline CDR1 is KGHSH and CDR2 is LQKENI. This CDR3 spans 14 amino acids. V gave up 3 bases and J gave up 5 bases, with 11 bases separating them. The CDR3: CASSPNRVDQPQHF. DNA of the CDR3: TGTGCCAGCTCACCTAACAGGGTGGATCAGCCCCAGCATTTT.